This passage covers 18 T cell receptor beta chains from one sample sequenced in a study of blood T cell repertoires in COVID-19. The table came from immunoSEQ multiplex PCR; TCRdb's copy has only in-frame clones and leaves some out. This sample carries roughly 220,000 clones, about 80% of them seen once, and the ten largest clones take 3% to 3.5%. Sequenced: peripheral blood. Receptors originate from a woman aged 30 to 39 who had recovered from COVID-19.

The chain has TRBV19 and TRBJ2-7; 16 nucleotides line up with TRBD2. V trimming: 7 bases; J trimming: 2 bases; junction bases outside the gene matches: 8. This CDR3 is 17 amino acids long. Germline values: CDR1 LNHDA, CDR2 SQIVND (reference sequence). The CDR3, as DNA: TGTGCCAGTACCGCCGGGACTAGCGGGAGGGCCGCCTACGAGCAGTACTTC. The encoded protein is CASTAGTSGRAAYEQYF.

CDR3 protein: CSVVRTGNTEAFF. The CDR3 nucleotides are TGCAGCGTTGTACGGACAGGGAACACTGAAGCTTTCTTT. The chain uses TRBV29-1 and TRBJ1-1; TRBD1 matches 7 bases. Trimming took 4 bases from V and 1 from J; bases not matched to a gene: 3. The germline V gene encodes CDR1 SQVTM and CDR2 ANQGSEA. The CDR3 is 13 residues long.

The V and J genes are TRBV6-5 and TRBJ2-7, with D tentatively TRBD1 (6 bases). The germline V and J ends were trimmed by 6 bases and 2 bases, with 11 bases remaining between them. The CDR3 consists of 13 residues. CDR1 is MNHEY and CDR2 is SVGAGI in the germline V gene. CDR3 protein: CASRPQGPYEQYF. As DNA, the CDR3 is TGTGCCAGCAGGCCACAGGGACCCTACGAGCAGTACTTC.

V usage is TRBV10-3 and J usage is TRBJ1-1; no clear D gene. V was pared by 6 bases and J by 7 bases, with 18 bases between. The germline gives CDR1 ENHRY, CDR2 SYGVKD. CDR3 length equals 14 residues. Here the CDR3 DNA reads TGTGCCATCAGCGCCCAGGAGAGCGGGGATGAAGCTTTCTTT. This encodes CAISAQESGDEAFF.

The table lists this clone with a count of one. This chain links TRBV6-6 with TRBJ2-6, with D unclear. The CDR3 covers 15 residues. V was trimmed by 4 bases and J by 1 base, leaving 8 bases between them. Germline V gene sequence: CDR1 MNHNY, CDR2 SVGAGI (reference sequence). CDR3 amino acids: CASSWQKSGANVLTF. CDR3 DNA sequence: TGTGCCAGCAGTTGGCAGAAATCTGGGGCCAACGTCCTGACTTTC.

This clone came up a few times. The chain joins TRBV27 to TRBJ2-3; 9 positions match TRBD2. V was pared by 2 bases and J by 2 bases, with 8 bases of the junction left unmatched. CDR1 and CDR2 (germline): MNHEY, SMNVEV (reference sequence). The CDR3 has 17 amino acids. The CDR3 loop is CASSLIWLAGPTDTQYF. As DNA, the CDR3 is TGTGCCAGCAGTTTAATATGGCTAGCGGGACCCACAGATACGCAGTATTTT.

The CDR3 loop reads CASSIRDSGTDTQYF. CDR3 in DNA: TGTGCCAGTAGTATTCGGGACAGTGGAACAGATACGCAGTATTTT. V is TRBV19 and J is TRBJ2-3, with 7 bases fitting TRBD1. The V segment lost 3 bases and the J segment 3 bases; nucleotides outside the gene matches: 6. The germline V gene has CDR1 LNHDA and CDR2 SQIVND (reference sequence). The CDR3 length is 15 residues.

Details on this clone: The sample carries other DNA sequences with the same CDR3. This rearrangement joins TRBV5-1 to TRBJ2-2; perhaps TRBD1 as D (5 bases). The CDR3 totals 13 residues. Trimming removed 0 bases at V and 5 bases at J, with 5 bases between. Per the germline V gene, CDR1 is SGHRS and CDR2 is YFSETQ. The CDR3 is CASSLAGTGELFF. The CDR3 DNA reads TGCGCCAGCAGCTTGGCAGGGACCGGGGAGCTGTTTTTT.

The V call is TRBV5-5, the J call TRBJ2-7; 11 bases agree with TRBD2. In germline, CDR1 is SGHKS, CDR2 YYEKEE (reference sequence). The CDR3 consists of 14 residues. V shed 3 bases, J shed 2 bases, and the junction held 1 base outside the gene matches. CDR3 nucleotide sequence: TGTGCCAGCAGCTCGACTAGCGGGACCTACGAGCAGTACTTC. Protein: CASSSTSGTYEQYF.

V gene TRBV6-6 combines with J gene TRBJ2-3, with D perhaps TRBD2 (6 bases). Germline assignment: CDR1 MNHNY and CDR2 SVGAGI (reference sequence). Trimming left V 7 bases short and J 0 bases short, with 17 bases between. The CDR3 has 16 residues. This CDR3 is CASTNQRLGSTDTQYF. CDR3 sequence (DNA): TGTGCCAGCACCAATCAACGACTAGGAAGCACAGATACGCAGTATTTT.

In its sample, this clone was seen many times. The chain uses TRBV5-1 and TRBJ2-7, with 9 positions matching TRBD1. Germline CDR1 reads SGHRS; CDR2 reads YFSETQ. The CDR3 is 15 amino acids. After removal of 4 bases from V and 6 bases from J, the junction contained 11 bases not matched to a gene. DNA for the CDR3: TGCGCCAGCAGCACAATCCCCGGGACAGGGTCCGAGCAGTACTTC. It translates to CASSTIPGTGSEQYF.

CDR3 region: CASSLARANTEAFF. Here the CDR3 DNA reads TGCGCCAGCAGCTTGGCCAGGGCGAACACTGAAGCTTTCTTT. The chain links TRBV5-1 to TRBJ1-1; D is perhaps TRBD1 (5 bases). The V and J ends lost 0 bases and 1 base respectively, with 7 bases between them. This CDR3 comprises 14 residues. Per the germline V gene, CDR1 is SGHRS and CDR2 is YFSETQ.

The rearrangement links TRBV19 to TRBJ1-2; TRBD1 is a possible D gene (5 bases). Trimming removed 7 bases from V and 3 bases from J, with 18 bases in between. The CDR3 runs 15 residues. Looked up from germline, CDR1 is LNHDA and CDR2 is SQIVND (reference sequence). This CDR3 is CASNRVRQGDYGYTF. In DNA, the CDR3 is TGTGCCAGTAATCGGGTGAGGCAGGGCGACTATGGCTACACCTTC.

The chain links TRBV5-4 to TRBJ1-1; TRBD1 matches 9 bases. The germline gives CDR1 SGHNT, CDR2 YYREEE (reference sequence). The length of the CDR3 is 13 residues. J lost 5 bases, V lost 4 bases, and 3 bases had no gene match. The CDR3 region is CASSKQGATEAFF. The CDR3, as DNA: TGTGCCAGCAGCAAACAGGGGGCGACTGAAGCTTTCTTT.

The chain combines TRBV27 with TRBJ1-5; D is uncertain. V was pared by 5 bases and J by 6 bases, with 8 bases between. The CDR3 consists of 12 residues. Germline V gene lookup returns CDR1 MNHEY and CDR2 SMNVEV (reference sequence). CDR3 in amino acids: CASSTRLQPQHF. DNA for the CDR3: TGTGCCAGCAGTACTCGTCTTCAGCCCCAGCATTTT.

This clone has only a few counts. The V and J genes are TRBV7-9 and TRBJ1-6; possibly TRBD1 for D (5 bases). The V end lost 5 bases, the J end lost 5 bases, and 13 bases lay between the germline ends. The CDR3 runs to 15 residues. Germline-derived CDR1 and CDR2 are SEHNR and FQNEAQ (reference sequence). CDR3 coding DNA: TGTGCCAGCAGCGGAGGGGACCTCAATAATTCACCCCTCCACTTT. It encodes CASSGGDLNNSPLHF.

This chain joins TRBV5-1 and TRBJ2-1; weak D call: TRBD2 (5 bases). The CDR3 contains 14 residues. The germline CDR1 and CDR2 sequences are SGHRS and YFSETQ. Between the trimmed V and J ends, which lost 1 base and 8 bases, there was a span of 13 bases. The CDR3 protein is CASSLRIGNDEQFF. In DNA, the CDR3 is TGCGCCAGCAGCTTGAGGATCGGGAACGATGAGCAGTTCTTC.

The chain joins TRBV5-1 to TRBJ1-5; TRBD1 is a possible D gene (5 bases). Between the trimmed V and J ends, which lost 0 bases and 5 bases, there was a span of 9 bases. Germline CDR1 and CDR2: SGHRS and YFSETQ. This CDR3 is 14 amino acids long. Written as DNA, the CDR3 is TGCGCCAGCAGCTTGGGGAGGGGTGATCAGCCCCAGCATTTT. The encoded protein is CASSLGRGDQPQHF.